Listed here is a single T cell receptor beta chain. These data come from a study of response to subunit inactivated influenza vaccine. TCRdb independently ran MiXCR on the RT-PCR reads; one entry per CDR3 protein. The table has 500,000 to 700,000 distinct CDR3 sequences, 20% to 25% seen once. V lost 0 bases and J 0 bases, leaving 20 bases between the germline ends. The germline CDR1 and CDR2 sequences are SGHTA and FQGNSA. This CDR3 comprises 19 residues. These records were also assigned to another study, of T cells expressing NK-cell markers. According to that study: With UMIs, 5'RACE template switching was used to make TCR beta cDNA. Serological testing identified seven of the eight sequenced donors as HCMV-seropositive and one as seronegative. Within several experiments, an anti-gamma-delta TCR antibody kept the sorting limited to alpha-beta TCR T cells. Unclear, still, was the HCMV specificity of the expanded NKG2C+ T cell clones.

The receptor was derived from a man aged 50 to 59 who received an inactivated influenza vaccine. The chain uses TRBV7-2 and TRBJ1-2; no definite D call. The starting material was CD4+ T cells sorted from PBMCs, obtained about 11 days after vaccination. This CDR3 is CASSLAPRGTLSTNYGYTF. DNA for the CDR3: TGTGCCAGCAGCTTAGCGCCACGAGGCACCCTTTCAACTAACTATGGCTACACCTTC.